The rows below give T cell receptor beta chains drawn from one sample of a study of T cell changes during pregnancy in multiple sclerosis. TCRdb's copy holds only in-frame clones and misses some; the assay was immunoSEQ multiplex PCR. The sample gives 55,000 to 70,000 clones, 80% to 95% of which show up once; approximately 0.34% is in the top ten. The specimen comprised CD4+ T cells from peripheral blood mononuclear cells, sampled before pregnancy. Receptors originate from a female donor with multiple sclerosis, enrolled in a pregnancy study. Each CDR3 is given with its conserved first and last residue. D genes are given only for firm matches. A clone size is listed for some rows: how often the clone was seen (once, few, many), or a class if it is expanded.

D gene,J gene,V gene,clone size,CDR3 protein
-,TRBJ1-2,TRBV16,-,CASSQSSYGYTF
-,TRBJ2-1,TRBV28,-,CASRSPREQFF
-,TRBJ1-5,TRBV5-6,-,CASSFGPDQPQHF
TRBD1,TRBJ1-1,TRBV7-9,-,CASSTTRGLGAFF
-,TRBJ2-5,TRBV7-9,-,CASSLGLGQETQYF
-,TRBJ2-6,TRBV5-1,-,CASSTGLLSGANVLTF
-,TRBJ2-2,TRBV7-7,-,CASSTASGNPGELFF
-,TRBJ2-7,TRBV30,-,CAWSVASNPYEQYF
TRBD2,TRBJ2-1,TRBV5-1,-,CASSLVLAGSYNEQFF
-,TRBJ2-7,TRBV5-1,-,CASSLDGMRSYEQYF
-,TRBJ2-3,TRBV2,-,CARGPGNTQYF
TRBD1,TRBJ1-1,TRBV30,-,CAWRLLTGTANTEAFF
-,TRBJ1-2,TRBV6-1,-,CASSERIEGYYGYTF
-,TRBJ1-2,TRBV4-3,once,CASSQDRTNYGYTF
TRBD1,TRBJ2-7,TRBV19,-,CASSTPGQGTHEQYF
TRBD2,TRBJ2-3,TRBV9,-,CASSTRSAGGPGDTQYF
-,TRBJ2-2,TRBV7-9,once,CASSPGSRGLHTGELFF
-,TRBJ2-5,TRBV21-1,-,CASSTLTLLAGQETQYF
-,TRBJ2-7,TRBV27,-,CASSFGGPPYEQYF
TRBD1,TRBJ2-3,TRBV5-6,once,CASSVGTVGTDTQYF
-,TRBJ2-5,TRBV19,few,CASSPPGETQYF
-,TRBJ2-1,TRBV18,-,CASSPLRNNEQFF
-,TRBJ2-5,TRBV7-3,-,CASSLGGLDQETQYF
TRBD2,TRBJ2-3,TRBV5-1,-,CASSSGRLAGGQGKSDTQYF
-,TRBJ1-3,TRBV5-6,-,CASTRYSTANSGNTIYF
TRBD1,TRBJ2-5,TRBV2,-,CASSFMDRGGQETQYF
TRBD1,TRBJ1-5,TRBV28,-,CASRKTGGDNQPQHF
TRBD2,TRBJ2-3,TRBV7-3,once,CASSLTSGSTDTQYF
-,TRBJ2-3,TRBV5-1,-,CASSPLARDTQYF
-,TRBJ1-1,TRBV5-6,once,CASSLFPGMSVNTEAFF
-,TRBJ1-1,TRBV2,-,CASREESSGRGAFF
TRBD2,TRBJ2-1,TRBV14,-,CASSHKEGKTSGRHKQFF
TRBD2,TRBJ2-7,TRBV4-3,-,CASSPRELAGKRSYEQYF
-,TRBJ1-6,TRBV7-6,-,CASSLEVRGSYNSPLHF
-,TRBJ2-7,TRBV28,-,CASSLSAYEQYF
TRBD1,TRBJ2-7,TRBV27,-,CASSLDRSNEQYF
TRBD2,TRBJ2-2,TRBV28,-,CASIGGRKYTGELFF
TRBD1,TRBJ1-3,TRBV28,-,CASVDPTGQGNTIYF
-,TRBJ1-2,TRBV7-9,-,CASSWGGGYTF
-,TRBJ2-3,TRBV5-4,once,CASSLPGPDTQYF
-,TRBJ1-3,TRBV5-4,-,CASSFAGGNTIYF
-,TRBJ1-2,TRBV7-2,-,CASSGQINYGYTF
-,TRBJ1-1,TRBV7-9,-,CASSQSNTEAFF
-,TRBJ2-1,TRBV19,-,CASSIGSGIPYNEQFF
TRBD1,TRBJ2-7,TRBV10-3,-,CAIKGAADYEQYF
TRBD2,TRBJ2-1,TRBV29-1,-,CSVEDYGLAGGFNEQFF
TRBD2,TRBJ2-1,TRBV11-3,-,CASSAGTSGYNEQFF
TRBD2,TRBJ2-1,TRBV9,-,CASSVLIAGNNEQFF
-,TRBJ1-1,TRBV27,-,CASSLIDRNTEAFF
TRBD2,TRBJ2-1,TRBV9,-,CASSVSSGGVPNEQFF
TRBD1,TRBJ2-3,TRBV29-1,-,CSVVGGTGGIDTQYF
TRBD1,TRBJ1-1,TRBV28,once,CASLQGVREAFF
-,TRBJ2-3,TRBV20-1,-,CSAYSDTQYF
-,TRBJ2-1,TRBV18,-,CASSPPRGNYNEQFF
TRBD1,TRBJ1-2,TRBV6-1,once,CASRRDSSNYGYTF
-,TRBJ1-1,TRBV27,-,CASSTRGTEAFF
-,TRBJ1-3,TRBV9,-,CASSVGRASHSGNTIYF
-,TRBJ2-5,TRBV2,-,CASSEGGVGQETQYF
TRBD1,TRBJ2-7,TRBV27,-,CASSFRVVGQGRHEQYF